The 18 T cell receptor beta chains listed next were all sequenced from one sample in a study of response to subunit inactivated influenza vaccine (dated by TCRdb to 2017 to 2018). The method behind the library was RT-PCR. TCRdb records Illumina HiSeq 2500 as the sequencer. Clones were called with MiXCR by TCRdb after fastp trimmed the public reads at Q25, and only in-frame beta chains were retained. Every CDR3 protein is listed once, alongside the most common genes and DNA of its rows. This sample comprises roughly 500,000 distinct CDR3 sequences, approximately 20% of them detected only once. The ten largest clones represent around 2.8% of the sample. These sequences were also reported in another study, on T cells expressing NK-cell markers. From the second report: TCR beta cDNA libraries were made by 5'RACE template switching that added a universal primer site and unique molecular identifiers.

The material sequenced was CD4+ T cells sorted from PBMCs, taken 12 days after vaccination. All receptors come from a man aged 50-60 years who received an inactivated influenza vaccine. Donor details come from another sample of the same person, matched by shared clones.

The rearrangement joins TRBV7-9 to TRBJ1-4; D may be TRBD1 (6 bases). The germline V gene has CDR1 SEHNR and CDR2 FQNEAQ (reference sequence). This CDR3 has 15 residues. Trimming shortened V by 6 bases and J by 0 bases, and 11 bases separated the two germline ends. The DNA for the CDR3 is TGTGCCAGCAGTCTTAAGGGGGCAACTAATGAAAAACTGTTTTTT. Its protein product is CASSLKGATNEKLFF. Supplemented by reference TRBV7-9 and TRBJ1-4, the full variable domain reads DTGVSQNPRHKITKRGQNVTFRCDPISEHNRLYWYRQTLGQGPEFLTYFQNEAQLEKSRLLSDRFSAERPKGSFSTLEIQRTEQGDSAMYLCASSLKGATNEKLFFGSGTQLSVL.

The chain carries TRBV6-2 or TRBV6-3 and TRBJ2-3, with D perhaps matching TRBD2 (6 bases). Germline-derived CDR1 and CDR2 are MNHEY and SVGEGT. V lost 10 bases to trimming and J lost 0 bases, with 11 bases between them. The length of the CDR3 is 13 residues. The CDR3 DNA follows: TGTGCCATCCAGGCGGGGAGCACAGATACGCAGTATTTT. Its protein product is CAIQAGSTDTQYF.

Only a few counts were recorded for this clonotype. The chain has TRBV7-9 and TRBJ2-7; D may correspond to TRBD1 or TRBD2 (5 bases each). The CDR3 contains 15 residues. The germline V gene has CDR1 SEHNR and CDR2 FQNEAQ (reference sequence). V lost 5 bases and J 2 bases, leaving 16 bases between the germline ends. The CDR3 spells CASSPPGPRAYEQYF. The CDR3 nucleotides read TGTGCCAGCAGCCCACCGGGACCGCGTGCCTACGAGCAGTACTTC.

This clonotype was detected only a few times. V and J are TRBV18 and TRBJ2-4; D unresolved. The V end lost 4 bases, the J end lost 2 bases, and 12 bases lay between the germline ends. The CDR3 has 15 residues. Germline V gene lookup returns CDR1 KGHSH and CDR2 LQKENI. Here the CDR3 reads CASSLVGGPKNIQYF. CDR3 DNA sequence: TGTGCCAGCTCACTAGTCGGTGGTCCCAAAAACATTCAGTACTTC.

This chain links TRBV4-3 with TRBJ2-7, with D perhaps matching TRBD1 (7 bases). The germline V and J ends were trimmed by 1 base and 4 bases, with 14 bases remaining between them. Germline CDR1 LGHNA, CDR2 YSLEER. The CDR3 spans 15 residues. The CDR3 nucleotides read TGCGCCAGCAGCCAAGTGGTGGCAGGGGGGTACGAGCAGTACTTC. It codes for CASSQVVAGGYEQYF.

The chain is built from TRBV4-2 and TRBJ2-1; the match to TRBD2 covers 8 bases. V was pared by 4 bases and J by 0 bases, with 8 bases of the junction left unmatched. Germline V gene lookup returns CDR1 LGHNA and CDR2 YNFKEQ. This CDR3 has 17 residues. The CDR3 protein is CASSRRLAGSSYNEQFF. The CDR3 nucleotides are TGTGCCAGCAGCCGCCGGTTAGCGGGAAGCTCCTACAATGAGCAGTTCTTC.

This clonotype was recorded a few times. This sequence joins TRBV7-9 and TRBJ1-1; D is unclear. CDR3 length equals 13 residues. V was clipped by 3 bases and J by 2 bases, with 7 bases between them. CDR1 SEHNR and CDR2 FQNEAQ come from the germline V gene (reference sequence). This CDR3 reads CASSFAVNTEAFF. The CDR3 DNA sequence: TGTGCCAGCAGCTTCGCCGTTAACACTGAAGCTTTCTTT.

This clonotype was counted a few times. CDR3 DNA: TGCGCCAGCAGCCCCCAGAGCGGGGGGCCAGGTACGCAGTATTTT. This sequence encodes CASSPQSGGPGTQYF. This sequence joins TRBV5-1 and TRBJ2-3, with 9 bases aligning to TRBD2. Losses at the gene ends were 4 bases for V and 8 bases for J; bases not matched to a gene: 11. Germline loops: CDR1 SGHRS, CDR2 YFSETQ. The CDR3 loop spans 15 amino acids.

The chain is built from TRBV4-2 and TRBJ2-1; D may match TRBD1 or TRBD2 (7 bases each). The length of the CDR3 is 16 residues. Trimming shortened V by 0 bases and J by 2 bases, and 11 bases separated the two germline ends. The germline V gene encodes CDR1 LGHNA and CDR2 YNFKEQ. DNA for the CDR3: TGTGCCAGCAGCCAAGAGGGAGGGGGCGCCTACAATGAGCAGTTCTTC. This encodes CASSQEGGGAYNEQFF.

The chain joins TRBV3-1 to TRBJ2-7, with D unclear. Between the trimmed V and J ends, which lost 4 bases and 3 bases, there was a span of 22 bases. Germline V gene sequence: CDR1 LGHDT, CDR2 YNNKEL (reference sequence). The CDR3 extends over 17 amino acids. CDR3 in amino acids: CASSPDLPGLGYYEQYF. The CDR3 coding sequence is TGTGCCAGCAGCCCAGATCTCCCGGGTCTCGGCTACTACGAGCAGTACTTC.

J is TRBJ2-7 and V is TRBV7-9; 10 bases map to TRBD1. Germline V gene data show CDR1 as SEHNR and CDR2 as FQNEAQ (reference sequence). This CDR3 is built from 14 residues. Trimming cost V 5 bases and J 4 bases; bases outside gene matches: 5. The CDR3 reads CASSPDRGLYEQYF. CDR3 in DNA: TGTGCCAGCAGCCCCGACAGGGGGCTATACGAGCAGTACTTC.

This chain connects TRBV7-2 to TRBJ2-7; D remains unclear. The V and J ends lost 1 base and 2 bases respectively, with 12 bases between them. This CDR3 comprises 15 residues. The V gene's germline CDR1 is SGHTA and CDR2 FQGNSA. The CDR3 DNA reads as TGTGCCAGCAGCTTAGAATCGGCAGCTACCTACGAGCAGTACTTC. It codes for CASSLESAATYEQYF.

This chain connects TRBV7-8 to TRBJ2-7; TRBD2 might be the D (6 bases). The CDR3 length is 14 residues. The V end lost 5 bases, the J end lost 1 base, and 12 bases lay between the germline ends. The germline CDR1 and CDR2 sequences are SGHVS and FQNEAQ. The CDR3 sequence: CASSQEEGSYEQYF. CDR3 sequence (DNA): TGTGCCAGCAGCCAGGAGGAGGGGTCCTACGAGCAGTACTTC.

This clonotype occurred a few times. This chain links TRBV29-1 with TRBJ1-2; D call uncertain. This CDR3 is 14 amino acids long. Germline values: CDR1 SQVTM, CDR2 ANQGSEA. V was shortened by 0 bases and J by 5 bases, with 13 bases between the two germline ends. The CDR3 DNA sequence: TGCAGCGTTGAAGACGGACGGTCGCTTTATGGCTACACCTTC. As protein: CSVEDGRSLYGYTF.

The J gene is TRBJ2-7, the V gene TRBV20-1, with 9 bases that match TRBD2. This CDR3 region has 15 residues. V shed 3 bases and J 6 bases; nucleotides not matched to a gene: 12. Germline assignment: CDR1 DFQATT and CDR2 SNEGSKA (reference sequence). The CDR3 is CSARGLAGVLLEQYF. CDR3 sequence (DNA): TGCAGTGCTAGGGGATTAGCGGGAGTCCTTCTCGAGCAGTACTTC.

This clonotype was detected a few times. As DNA, the CDR3 is TGCGCCAGCAGCCAAGATCTTCGGCGGGAGTATTCCTACAATGAGCAGTTCTTC. This sequence encodes CASSQDLRREYSYNEQFF. The chain carries TRBV4-3 and TRBJ2-1; 7 bases match TRBD2. Germline values: CDR1 LGHNA, CDR2 YSLEER. Trimming took 0 bases from V and 1 from J; bases not matched to a gene: 9. This CDR3 spans 18 amino acids.

CDR3 region: CASSLAGKVDTGELFF. As DNA, the CDR3 is TGCGCCAGCAGCTTGGCCGGGAAGGTGGACACCGGGGAGCTGTTTTTT. This chain connects TRBV5-1 to TRBJ2-2; D possibly corresponds to TRBD2 (5 bases). Germline lookup yields CDR1 SGHRS and CDR2 YFSETQ. V shed 0 bases and J shed 3 bases, with 12 bases lying between them. The CDR3 contains 16 residues.

The CDR3 spells CAISQPRGRAYNEQFF. CDR3 DNA: TGTGCCATCAGTCAACCACGGGGCCGAGCTTACAATGAGCAGTTCTTC. This chain joins TRBV10-3 and TRBJ2-1; perhaps D is TRBD1 or TRBD2 (5 bases each). V lost 5 bases, J lost 4 bases, and 18 bases lay in between. CDR1 is ENHRY and CDR2 is SYGVKD in the germline V gene. The CDR3 is made up of 16 amino acids.